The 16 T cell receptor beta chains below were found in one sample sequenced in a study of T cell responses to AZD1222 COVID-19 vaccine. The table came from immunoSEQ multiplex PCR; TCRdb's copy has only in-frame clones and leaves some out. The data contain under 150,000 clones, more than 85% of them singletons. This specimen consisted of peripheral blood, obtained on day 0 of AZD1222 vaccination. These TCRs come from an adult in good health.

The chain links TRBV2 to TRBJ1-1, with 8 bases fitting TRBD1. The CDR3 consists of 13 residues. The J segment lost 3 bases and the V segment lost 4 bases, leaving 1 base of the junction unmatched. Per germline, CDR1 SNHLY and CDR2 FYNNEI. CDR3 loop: CASSAGQDTEAFF. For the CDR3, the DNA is TGTGCCAGCAGTGCGGGACAGGACACTGAAGCTTTCTTT.

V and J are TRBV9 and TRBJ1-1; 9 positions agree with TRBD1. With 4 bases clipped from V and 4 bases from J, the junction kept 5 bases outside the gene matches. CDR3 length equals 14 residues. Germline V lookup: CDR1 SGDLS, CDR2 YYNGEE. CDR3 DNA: TGTGCCAGCAGCCCGGGACAGGGAGTCACTGAAGCTTTCTTT. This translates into CASSPGQGVTEAFF. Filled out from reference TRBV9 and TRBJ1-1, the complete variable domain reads DSGVTQTPKHLITATGQRVTLRCSPRSGDLSVYWYQQSLDQGLQFLIQYYNGEERAKGNILERFSAQQFPDLHSELNLSSLELGDSALYFCASSPGQGVTEAFFGQGTRLTVV.

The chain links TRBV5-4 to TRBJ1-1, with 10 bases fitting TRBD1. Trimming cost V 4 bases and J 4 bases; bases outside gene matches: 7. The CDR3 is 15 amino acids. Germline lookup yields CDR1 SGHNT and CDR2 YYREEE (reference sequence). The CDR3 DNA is TGTGCCAGCAGCAGAGACAGGGGGCTGGGCACTGAAGCTTTCTTT. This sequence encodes CASSRDRGLGTEAFF. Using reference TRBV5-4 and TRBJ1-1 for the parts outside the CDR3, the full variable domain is ETGVTQSPTHLIKTRGQQVTLRCSSQSGHNTVSWYQQALGQGPQFIFQYYREEENGRGNFPPRFSGLQFPNYSSELNVNALELDDSALYLCASSRDRGLGTEAFFGQGTRLTVV.

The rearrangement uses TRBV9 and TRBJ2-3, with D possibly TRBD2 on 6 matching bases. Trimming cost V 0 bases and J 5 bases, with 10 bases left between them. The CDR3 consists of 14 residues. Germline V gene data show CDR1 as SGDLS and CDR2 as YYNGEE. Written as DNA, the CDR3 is TGTGCCAGCAGCGTAGGGAGGGCTGTAGATACGCAGTATTTT. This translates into CASSVGRAVDTQYF.

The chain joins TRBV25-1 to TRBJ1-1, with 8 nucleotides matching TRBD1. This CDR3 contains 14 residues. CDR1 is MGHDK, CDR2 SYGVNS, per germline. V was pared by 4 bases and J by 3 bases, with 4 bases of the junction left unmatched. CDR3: CASSGYRGDTEAFF. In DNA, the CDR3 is TGTGCCAGCAGTGGTTACAGGGGGGACACTGAAGCTTTCTTT.

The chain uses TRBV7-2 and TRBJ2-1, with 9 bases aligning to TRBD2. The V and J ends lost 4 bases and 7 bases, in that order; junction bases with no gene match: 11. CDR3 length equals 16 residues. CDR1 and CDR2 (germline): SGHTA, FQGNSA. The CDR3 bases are TGTGCCAGCAGCTCCCCGTCCGGACTAGCGCTAAATGAGCAGTTCTTC. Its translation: CASSSPSGLALNEQFF.

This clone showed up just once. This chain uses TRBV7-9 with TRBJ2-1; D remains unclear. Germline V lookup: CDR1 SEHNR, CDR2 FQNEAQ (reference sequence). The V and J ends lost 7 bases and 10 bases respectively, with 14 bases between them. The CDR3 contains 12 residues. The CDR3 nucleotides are TGTGCCAGCATCGAGGACCGGGCCGAGCAGTTCTTC. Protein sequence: CASIEDRAEQFF.

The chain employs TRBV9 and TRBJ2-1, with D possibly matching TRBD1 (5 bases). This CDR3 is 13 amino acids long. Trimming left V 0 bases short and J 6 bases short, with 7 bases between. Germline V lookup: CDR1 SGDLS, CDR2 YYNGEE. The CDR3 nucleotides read TGTGCCAGCAGCGTAGATAGGGGCAATGAGCAGTTCTTC. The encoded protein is CASSVDRGNEQFF.

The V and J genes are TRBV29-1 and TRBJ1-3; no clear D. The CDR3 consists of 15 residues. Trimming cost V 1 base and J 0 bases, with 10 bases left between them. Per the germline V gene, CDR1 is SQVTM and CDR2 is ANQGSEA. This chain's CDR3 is CSVEAGSDSGNTIYF. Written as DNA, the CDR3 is TGCAGCGTTGAAGCTGGTTCCGACTCTGGAAACACCATATATTTT.

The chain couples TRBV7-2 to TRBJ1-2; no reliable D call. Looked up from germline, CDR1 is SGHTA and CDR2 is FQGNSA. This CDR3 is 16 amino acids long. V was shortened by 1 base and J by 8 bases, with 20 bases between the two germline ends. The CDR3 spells CASSLGGVEGTGGYTF. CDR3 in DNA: TGTGCCAGCAGCTTAGGAGGAGTGGAAGGCACGGGAGGCTACACCTTC.

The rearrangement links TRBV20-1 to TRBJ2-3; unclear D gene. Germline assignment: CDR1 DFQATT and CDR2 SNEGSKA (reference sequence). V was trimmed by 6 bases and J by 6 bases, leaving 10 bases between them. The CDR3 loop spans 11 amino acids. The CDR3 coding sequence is TGCAGTGCGAGTAGGCCCGATACGCAGTATTTT. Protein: CSASRPDTQYF.

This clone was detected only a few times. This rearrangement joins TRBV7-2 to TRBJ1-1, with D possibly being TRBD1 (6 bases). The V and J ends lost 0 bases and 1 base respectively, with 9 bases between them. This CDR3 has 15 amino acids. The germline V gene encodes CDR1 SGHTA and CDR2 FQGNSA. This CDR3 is CASSLAGTPNTEAFF. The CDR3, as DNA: TGTGCCAGCAGCTTAGCGGGGACACCGAACACTGAAGCTTTCTTT.

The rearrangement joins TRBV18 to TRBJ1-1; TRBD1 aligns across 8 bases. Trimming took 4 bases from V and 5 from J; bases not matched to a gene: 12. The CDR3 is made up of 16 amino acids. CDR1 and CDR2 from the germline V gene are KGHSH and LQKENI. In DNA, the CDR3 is TGTGCCAGCTCACTGACCGAACAGGGGGTAGGGACTGAAGCTTTCTTT. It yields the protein CASSLTEQGVGTEAFF.

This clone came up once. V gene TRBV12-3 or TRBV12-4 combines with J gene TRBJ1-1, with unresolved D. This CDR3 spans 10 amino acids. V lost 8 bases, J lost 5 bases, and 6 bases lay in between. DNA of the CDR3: TGTGCCAGCGGGCCAACTGAAGCTTTCTTT. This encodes CASGPTEAFF.

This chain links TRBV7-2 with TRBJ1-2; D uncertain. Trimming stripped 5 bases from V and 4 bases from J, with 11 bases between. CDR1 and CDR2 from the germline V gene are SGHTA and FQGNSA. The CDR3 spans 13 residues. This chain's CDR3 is CASSLSGFYGYTF. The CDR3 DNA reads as TGTGCCAGCAGCCTCTCCGGTTTCTATGGCTACACCTTC.

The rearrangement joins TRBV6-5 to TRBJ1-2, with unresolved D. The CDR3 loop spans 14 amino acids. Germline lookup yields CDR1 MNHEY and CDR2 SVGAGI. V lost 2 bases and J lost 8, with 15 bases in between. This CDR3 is CASSYAPGGYGYTF. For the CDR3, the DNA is TGTGCCAGCAGTTACGCTCCAGGCGGCTACGGCTACACCTTC.